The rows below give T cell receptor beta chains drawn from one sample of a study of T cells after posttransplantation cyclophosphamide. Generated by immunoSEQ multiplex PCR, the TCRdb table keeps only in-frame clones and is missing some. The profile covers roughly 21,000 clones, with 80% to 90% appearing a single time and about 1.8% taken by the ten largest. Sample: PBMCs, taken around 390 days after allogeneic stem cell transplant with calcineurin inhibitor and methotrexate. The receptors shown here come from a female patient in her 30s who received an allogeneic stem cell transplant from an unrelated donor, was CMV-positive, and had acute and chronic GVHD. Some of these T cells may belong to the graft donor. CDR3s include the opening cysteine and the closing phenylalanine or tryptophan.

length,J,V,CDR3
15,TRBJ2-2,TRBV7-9,CASSYLRGQTGELFF
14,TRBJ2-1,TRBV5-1,CASSLTQGGGEQFF
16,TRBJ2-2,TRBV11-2,CASSFYEGGNTGELFF
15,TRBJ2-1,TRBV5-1,CASSFSLASDNEQFF
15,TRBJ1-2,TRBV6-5,CASCITRQGVEGYTF
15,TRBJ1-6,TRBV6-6,CASSYSGGYNSPLHF
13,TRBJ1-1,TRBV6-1,CANQGSGNTEAFF
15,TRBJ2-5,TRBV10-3,CAISESTSALRAQYF
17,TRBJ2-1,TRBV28,CASSLTGTSGYHNEQFF
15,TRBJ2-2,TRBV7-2,CASSLGLAGTGELFF
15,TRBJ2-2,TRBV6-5,CASSYGQGNTGELFF
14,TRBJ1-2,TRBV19,CASSIVSDSVRYTF
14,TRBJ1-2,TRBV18,CASSPGAAYYGYTF
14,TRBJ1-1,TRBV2,CASSVRVANTEAFF
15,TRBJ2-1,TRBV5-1,CASSLVGGIADEQFF
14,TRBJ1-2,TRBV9,CASSVAGNFYGYTF
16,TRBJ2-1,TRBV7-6,CASSPGQSGAYNEQFF
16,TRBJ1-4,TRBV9,CASSPSMDSSREKLFF
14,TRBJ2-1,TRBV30,CARQSGTRYNEQFF
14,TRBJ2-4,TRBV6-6,CASSLELAKNIQYF
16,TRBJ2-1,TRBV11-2,CASSLGSVGGYNEQFF
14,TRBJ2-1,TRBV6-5,CASSPGTRSHEQFF
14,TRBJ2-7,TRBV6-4,CASSEAAGGGEQYF
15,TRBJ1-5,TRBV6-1,CASRESGTGGLPQHF
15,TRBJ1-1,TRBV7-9,CASSDPRDRDTEAFF
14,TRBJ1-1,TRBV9,CASSPPPGLTEAFF
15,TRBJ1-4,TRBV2,CATPGQGATNEKLFF
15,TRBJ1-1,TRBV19,CASSIDSGGGTEAFF
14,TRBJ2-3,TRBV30,CAWSVQGGTDTQYF
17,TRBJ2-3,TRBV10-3,CAISSRGLAGNTDTQYF
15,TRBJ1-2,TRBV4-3,CASSQDLGGSDGYTF
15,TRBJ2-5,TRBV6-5,CASSYRREWRETQYF
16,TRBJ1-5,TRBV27,CASSSRQGNSNQPQHF
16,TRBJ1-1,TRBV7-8,CASTLIDADRALEAFF
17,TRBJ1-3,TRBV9,CASSPHSGETSGNTIYF
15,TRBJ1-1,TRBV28,CASSTLGSQNTEAFF
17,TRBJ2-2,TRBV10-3,CAISDQNPTGDTGELFF
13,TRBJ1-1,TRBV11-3,CASRDFGNTEAFF
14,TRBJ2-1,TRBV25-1,CASSESREANEQFF
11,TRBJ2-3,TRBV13,CASSLQDTQYF
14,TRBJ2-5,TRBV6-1,CASLSGLATETQYF
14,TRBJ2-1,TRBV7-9,CASSFLGQYNEQFF
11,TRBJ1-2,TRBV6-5,CASSSGYGYTF
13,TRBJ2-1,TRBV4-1,CASSSQLGNEQFF
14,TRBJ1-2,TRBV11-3,CASSPGQIIYGYTF
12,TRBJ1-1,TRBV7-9,CASSLVQGETFF
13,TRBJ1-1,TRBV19,CASSSTGGTEAFF
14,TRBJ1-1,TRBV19,CASRFTGMNTEAFF